This T cell receptor beta chain emerged from a study of T-cell memory formation after mild COVID-19. Across the whole study: TCR clusters were largely donor specific. Study observations and caveats: Cross-reactive memory appears to have joined, as suggested by some responding clones showing up in pre-infection memory.

Worth noting for this clonotype: Its antigen is not identified.

TCR alpha and TCR beta cDNA libraries carrying sample barcodes and UMIs came from 5'RACE with constant-segment primers. TCRdb reprocessed the 5' RACE reads with MiXCR, giving one entry per CDR3 protein. The data contain 340,000 or so distinct CDR3 sequences, around 13% of them singletons. The CDR3 extends over 14 amino acids. The germline CDR1 and CDR2 sequences are SEHNR and FQNEAQ (reference sequence). Trimming left V 5 bases short and J 5 bases short, with 15 bases between. The rearrangement links TRBV7-9 to TRBJ2-5; D possibly corresponds to TRBD2 (6 bases). What was sequenced was PBMCs or a T cell subset sorted from them (not recorded which). This TCR was recovered from a man aged 18-30 years who had mild COVID-19 (a few samples of this study predate the infection). Cell type and time point are not known. The CDR3 nucleotides read TGTGCCAGCAGCGAGGCTAGCGTCGGGGAGACCCAGTACTTC. Amino acid sequence: CASSEASVGETQYF.